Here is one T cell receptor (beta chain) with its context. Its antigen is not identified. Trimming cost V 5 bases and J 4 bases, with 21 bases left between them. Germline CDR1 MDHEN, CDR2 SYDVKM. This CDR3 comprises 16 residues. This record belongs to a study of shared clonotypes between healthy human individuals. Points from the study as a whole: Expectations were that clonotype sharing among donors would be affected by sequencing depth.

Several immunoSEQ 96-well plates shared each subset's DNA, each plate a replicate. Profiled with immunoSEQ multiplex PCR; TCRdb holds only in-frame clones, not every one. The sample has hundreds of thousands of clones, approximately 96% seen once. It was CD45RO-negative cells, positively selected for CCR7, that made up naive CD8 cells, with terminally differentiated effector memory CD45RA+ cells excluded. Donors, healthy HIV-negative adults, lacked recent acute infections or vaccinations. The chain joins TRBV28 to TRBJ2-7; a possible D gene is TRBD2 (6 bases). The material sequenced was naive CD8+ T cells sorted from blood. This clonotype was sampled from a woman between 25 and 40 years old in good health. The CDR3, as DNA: TGTGCCAGCAGTCCCCTGACTAGTCTACCGCATTACGAGCAGTACTTC. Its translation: CASSPLTSLPHYEQYF.